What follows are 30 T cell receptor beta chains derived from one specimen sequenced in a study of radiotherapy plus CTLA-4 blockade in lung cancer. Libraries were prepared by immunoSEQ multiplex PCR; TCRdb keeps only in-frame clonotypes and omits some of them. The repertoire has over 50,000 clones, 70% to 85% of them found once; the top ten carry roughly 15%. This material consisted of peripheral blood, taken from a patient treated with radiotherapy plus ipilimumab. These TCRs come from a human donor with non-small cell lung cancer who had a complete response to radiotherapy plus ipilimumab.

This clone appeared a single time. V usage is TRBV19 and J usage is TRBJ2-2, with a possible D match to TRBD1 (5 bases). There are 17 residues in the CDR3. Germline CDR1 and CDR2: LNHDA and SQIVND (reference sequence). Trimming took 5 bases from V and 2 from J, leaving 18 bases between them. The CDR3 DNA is TGTGCCAGTAGTCGAATGGGGCGTTCTCCAAACACCGGGGAGCTGTTTTTT. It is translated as CASSRMGRSPNTGELFF.

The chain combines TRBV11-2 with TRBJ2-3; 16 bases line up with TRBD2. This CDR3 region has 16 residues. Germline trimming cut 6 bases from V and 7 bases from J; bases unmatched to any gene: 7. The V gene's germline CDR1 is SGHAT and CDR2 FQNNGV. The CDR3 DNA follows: TGTGCCAGCAGTAAGGGACTAGCGGGAGGGGAGAATACGCAGTATTTT. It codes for CASSKGLAGGENTQYF.

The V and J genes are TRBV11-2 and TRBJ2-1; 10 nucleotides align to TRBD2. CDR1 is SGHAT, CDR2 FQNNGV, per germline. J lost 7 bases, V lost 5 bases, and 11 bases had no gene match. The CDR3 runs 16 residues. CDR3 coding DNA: TGTGCCAGCAGCCCCCGAGCTAGCGGGGGAGATAATGAGCAGTTCTTC. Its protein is CASSPRASGGDNEQFF.

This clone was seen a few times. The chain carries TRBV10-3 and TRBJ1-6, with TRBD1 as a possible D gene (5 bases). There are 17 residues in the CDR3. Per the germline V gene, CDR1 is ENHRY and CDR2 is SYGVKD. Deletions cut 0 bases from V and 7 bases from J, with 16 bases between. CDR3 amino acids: CAISESGGGFNNSPLHF. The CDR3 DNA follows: TGTGCCATCAGTGAGTCCGGGGGTGGCTTTAACAATTCACCCCTCCACTTT.

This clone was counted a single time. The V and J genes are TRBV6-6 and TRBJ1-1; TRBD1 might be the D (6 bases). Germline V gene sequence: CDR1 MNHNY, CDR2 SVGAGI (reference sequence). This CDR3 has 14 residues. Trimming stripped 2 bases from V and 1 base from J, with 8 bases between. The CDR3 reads CASSYEQGNTEAFF. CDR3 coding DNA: TGTGCCAGCAGTTACGAACAGGGGAACACTGAAGCTTTCTTT.

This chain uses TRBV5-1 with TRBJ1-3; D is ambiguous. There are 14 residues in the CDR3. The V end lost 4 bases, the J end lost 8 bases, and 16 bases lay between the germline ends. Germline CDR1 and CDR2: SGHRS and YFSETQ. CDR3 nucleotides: TGCGCCAGCAGCCCCCAGGTTGAGAGGGACACCATATATTTT. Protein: CASSPQVERDTIYF.

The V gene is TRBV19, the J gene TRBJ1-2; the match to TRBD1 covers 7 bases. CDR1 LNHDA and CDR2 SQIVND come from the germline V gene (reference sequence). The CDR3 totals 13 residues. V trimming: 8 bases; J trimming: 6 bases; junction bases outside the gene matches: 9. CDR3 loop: CASLGQVLHGYTF. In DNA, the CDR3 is TGTGCCAGTCTCGGACAGGTGCTTCATGGCTACACCTTC.

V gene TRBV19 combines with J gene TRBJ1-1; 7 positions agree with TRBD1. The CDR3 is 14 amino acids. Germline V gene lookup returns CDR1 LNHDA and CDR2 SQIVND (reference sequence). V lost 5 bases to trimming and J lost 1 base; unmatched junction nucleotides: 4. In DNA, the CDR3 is TGTGCCAGTAGTCCGGACAGGCGGAACACTGAAGCTTTCTTT. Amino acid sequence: CASSPDRRNTEAFF.

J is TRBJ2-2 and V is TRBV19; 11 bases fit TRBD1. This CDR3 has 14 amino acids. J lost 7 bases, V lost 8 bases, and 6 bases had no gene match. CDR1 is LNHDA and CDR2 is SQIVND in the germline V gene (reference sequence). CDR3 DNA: TGTGCCAGTGGGACAGGGGGAAAGGGCGGGGAGCTGTTTTTT. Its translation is CASGTGGKGGELFF.

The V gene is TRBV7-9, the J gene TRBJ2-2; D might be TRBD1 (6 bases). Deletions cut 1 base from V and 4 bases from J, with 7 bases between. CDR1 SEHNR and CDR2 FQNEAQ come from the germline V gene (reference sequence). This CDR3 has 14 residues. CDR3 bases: TGTGCCAGCAGCTTAGACAGGGCCACCGGGGAGCTGTTTTTT. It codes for CASSLDRATGELFF.

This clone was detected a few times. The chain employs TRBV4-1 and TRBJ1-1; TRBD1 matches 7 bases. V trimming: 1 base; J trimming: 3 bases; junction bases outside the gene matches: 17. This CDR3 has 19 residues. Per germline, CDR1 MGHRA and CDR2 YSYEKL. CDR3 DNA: TGCGCCAGCAGCCAAGCTGGAGGAGGACAGGCACGGTCACACACTGAAGCTTTCTTT. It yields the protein CASSQAGGGQARSHTEAFF.

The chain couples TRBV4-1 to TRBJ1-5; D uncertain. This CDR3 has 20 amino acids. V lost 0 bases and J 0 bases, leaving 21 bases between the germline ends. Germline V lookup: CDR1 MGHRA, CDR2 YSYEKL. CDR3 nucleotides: TGCGCCAGCAGCCAAGATCCCCTTAAACGTCGGCGGTATAGCAATCAGCCCCAGCATTTT. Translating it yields CASSQDPLKRRRYSNQPQHF.

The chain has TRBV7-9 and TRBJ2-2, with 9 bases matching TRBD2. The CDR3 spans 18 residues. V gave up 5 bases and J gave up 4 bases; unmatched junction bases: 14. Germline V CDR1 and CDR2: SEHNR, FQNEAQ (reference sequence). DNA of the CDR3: TGTGCCAGCAGCCAGCGCATGGGAGCGGGAGGTCGCACCGGGGAGCTGTTTTTT. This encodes CASSQRMGAGGRTGELFF.

CDR3 sequence reads: CASIREGTVDYGYTF. CDR3 in DNA: TGTGCCAGCATCAGGGAGGGCACAGTGGACTATGGCTACACCTTC. V usage is TRBV25-1 and J usage is TRBJ1-2, with D perhaps TRBD1 (5 bases). There are 15 residues in the CDR3. V lost 7 bases and J lost 3, with 18 bases in between. From germline, CDR1 is MGHDK and CDR2 SYGVNS.

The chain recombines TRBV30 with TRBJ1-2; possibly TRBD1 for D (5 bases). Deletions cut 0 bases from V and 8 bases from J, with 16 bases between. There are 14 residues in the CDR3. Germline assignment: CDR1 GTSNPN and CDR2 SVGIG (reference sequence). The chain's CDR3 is CAWSVQRGFGGYTF. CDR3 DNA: TGTGCCTGGAGTGTACAAAGGGGATTTGGCGGCTACACCTTC.

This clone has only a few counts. In DNA form, the CDR3 reads TGTGCCAGCAGCACTCGAGGATCGGGGGTAGCCAAAAACATTCAGTACTTC. Its translation: CASSTRGSGVAKNIQYF. The V call is TRBV11-2, the J call TRBJ2-4, with D possibly TRBD2 on 6 matching bases. This CDR3 region has 17 residues. CDR1 is SGHAT, CDR2 FQNNGV, per germline. Trimming took off 5 bases at V and 0 bases at J, with 17 bases between the two ends.

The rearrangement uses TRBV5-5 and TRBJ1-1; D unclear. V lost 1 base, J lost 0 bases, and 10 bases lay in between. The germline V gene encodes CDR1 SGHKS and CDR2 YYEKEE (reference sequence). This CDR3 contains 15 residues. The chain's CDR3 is CASSLSGLMNTEAFF. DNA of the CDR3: TGTGCCAGCAGCTTGAGTGGGCTTATGAACACTGAAGCTTTCTTT.

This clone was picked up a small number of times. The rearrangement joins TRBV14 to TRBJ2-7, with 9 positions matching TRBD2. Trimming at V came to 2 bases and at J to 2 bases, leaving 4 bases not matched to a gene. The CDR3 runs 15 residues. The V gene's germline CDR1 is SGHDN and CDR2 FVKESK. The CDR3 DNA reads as TGTGCCAGCAGCCAACGACTAGCGGTTACCTACGAGCAGTACGTC. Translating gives CASSQRLAVTYEQYV.

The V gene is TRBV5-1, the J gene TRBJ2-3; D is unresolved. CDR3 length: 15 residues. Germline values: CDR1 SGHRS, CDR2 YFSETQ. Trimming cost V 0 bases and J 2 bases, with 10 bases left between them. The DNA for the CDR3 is TGCGCCAGCAGCTTGGTAGTGTCCCCCACAGATACGCAGTATTTT. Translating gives CASSLVVSPTDTQYF.

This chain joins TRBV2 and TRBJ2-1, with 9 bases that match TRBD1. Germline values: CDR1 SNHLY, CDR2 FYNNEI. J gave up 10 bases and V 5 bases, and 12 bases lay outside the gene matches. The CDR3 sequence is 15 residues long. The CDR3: CASSHTGTGYGEQFF. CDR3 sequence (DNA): TGTGCCAGCAGTCACACCGGGACAGGGTACGGAGAGCAGTTCTTC.

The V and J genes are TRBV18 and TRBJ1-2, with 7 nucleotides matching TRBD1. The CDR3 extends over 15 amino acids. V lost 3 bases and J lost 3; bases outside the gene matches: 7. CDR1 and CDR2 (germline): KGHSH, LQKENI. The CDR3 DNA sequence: TGTGCCAGCTCACCGGAAGGGGGCGAGGACTATGGCTACACCTTC. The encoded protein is CASSPEGGEDYGYTF.

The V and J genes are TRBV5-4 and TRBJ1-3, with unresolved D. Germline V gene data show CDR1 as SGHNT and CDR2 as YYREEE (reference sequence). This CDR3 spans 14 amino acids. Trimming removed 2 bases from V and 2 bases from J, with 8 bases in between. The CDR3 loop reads CASSFEGPGNTIYF. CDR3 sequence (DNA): TGTGCCAGCAGCTTTGAGGGTCCTGGAAACACCATATATTTT. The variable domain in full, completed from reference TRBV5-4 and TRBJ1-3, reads ETGVTQSPTHLIKTRGQQVTLRCSSQSGHNTVSWYQQALGQGPQFIFQYYREEENGRGNFPPRFSGLQFPNYSSELNVNALELDDSALYLCASSFEGPGNTIYFGEGSWLTVV.

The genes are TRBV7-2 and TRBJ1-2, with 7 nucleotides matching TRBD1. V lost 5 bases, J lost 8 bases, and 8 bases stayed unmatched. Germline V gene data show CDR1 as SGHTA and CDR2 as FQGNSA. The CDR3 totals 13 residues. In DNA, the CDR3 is TGTGCCAGCAGCCCCTGGGACAGTTTGGGCTACACCTTC. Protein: CASSPWDSLGYTF.

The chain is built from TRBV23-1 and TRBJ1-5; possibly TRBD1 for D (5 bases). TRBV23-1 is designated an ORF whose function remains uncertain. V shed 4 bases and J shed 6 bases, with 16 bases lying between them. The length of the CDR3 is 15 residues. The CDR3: CASSLPPQGSQPQHF. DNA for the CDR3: TGCGCCAGCAGTCTCCCACCCCAGGGTAGTCAGCCCCAGCATTTT.

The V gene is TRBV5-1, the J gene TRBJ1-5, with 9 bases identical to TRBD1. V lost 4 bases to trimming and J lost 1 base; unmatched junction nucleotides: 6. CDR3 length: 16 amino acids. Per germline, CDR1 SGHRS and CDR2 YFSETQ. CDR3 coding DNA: TGCGCCAGCAGCGATGGGACAGGGATGAGCAATCAGCCCCAGCATTTT. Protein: CASSDGTGMSNQPQHF.

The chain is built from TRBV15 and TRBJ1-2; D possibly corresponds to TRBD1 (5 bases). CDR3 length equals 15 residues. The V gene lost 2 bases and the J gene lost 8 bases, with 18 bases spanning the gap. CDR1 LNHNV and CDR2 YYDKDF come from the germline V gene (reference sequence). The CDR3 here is CATSRSREEGRGYTF. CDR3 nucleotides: TGTGCCACCAGCAGATCCAGGGAGGAAGGCAGGGGCTACACCTTC. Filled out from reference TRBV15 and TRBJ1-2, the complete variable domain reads DAMVIQNPRYQVTQFGKPVTLSCSQTLNHNVMYWYQQKSSQAPKLLFHYYDKDFNNEADTPDNFQSRRPNTSFCFLDIRSPGLGDTAMYLCATSRSREEGRGYTFGSGTRLTVV.

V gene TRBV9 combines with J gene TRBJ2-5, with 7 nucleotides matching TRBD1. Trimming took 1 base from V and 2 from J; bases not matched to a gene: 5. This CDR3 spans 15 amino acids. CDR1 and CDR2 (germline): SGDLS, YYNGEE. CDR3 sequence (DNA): TGTGCCAGCAGCGTAAGGCAGGGGGTACAAGAGACCCAGTACTTC. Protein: CASSVRQGVQETQYF.

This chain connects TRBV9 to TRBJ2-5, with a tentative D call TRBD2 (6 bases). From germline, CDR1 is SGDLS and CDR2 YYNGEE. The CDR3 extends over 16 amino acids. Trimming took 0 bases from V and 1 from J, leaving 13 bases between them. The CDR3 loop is CASSVGGGETQETQYF. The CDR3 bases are TGTGCCAGCAGCGTAGGGGGCGGGGAAACCCAAGAGACCCAGTACTTC.

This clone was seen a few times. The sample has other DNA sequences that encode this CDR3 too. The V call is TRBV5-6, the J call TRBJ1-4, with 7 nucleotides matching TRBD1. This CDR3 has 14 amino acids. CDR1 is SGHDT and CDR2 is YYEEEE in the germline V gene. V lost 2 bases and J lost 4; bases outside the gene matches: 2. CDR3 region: CASSLRDSNEKLFF. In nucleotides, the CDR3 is TGTGCCAGCAGCTTAAGGGACAGTAATGAAAAACTGTTTTTT.

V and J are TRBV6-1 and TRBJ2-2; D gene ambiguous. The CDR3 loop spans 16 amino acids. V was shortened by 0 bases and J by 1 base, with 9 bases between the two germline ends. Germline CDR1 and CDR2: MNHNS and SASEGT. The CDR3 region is CASSEAKNKNTGELFF. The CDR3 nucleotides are TGTGCCAGCAGTGAAGCCAAGAACAAGAACACCGGGGAGCTGTTTTTT.